This T cell receptor beta chain was identified in a study of T cell repertoires in cytomegalovirus infection. Study outcomes and limitations: Cumulative frequency of public TCR beta families picked out carriers of CMV plus the relevant HLA.

CDR1 SEHNR and CDR2 FQNEAQ come from the germline V gene (reference sequence). The length of the CDR3 is 15 residues. The V end lost 2 bases, the J end lost 3 bases, and 14 bases lay between the germline ends. Note on this clonotype: Antigen unknown.

TCRdb reanalysed the reads using MiXCR and keeps one entry per CDR3 protein. The sample has about 51,000 distinct CDR3 sequences, around 20% seen once. V gene TRBV7-9 combines with J gene TRBJ2-7; D gene unclear. Sequencing was performed on CD8+ T cells from cultured PBMCs, taken from culture after CMV antigen stimulation. The receptor was isolated from a human donor in good health (CMV status not recorded). Some clones in this sample may be carry-over from other donors' samples. CDR3 region: CASSLISSGHYEQYF. For the CDR3, the DNA is TGTGCCAGCAGCTTAATTTCATCCGGGCACTACGAGCAGTACTTC.